The rows below give T cell receptor beta chains drawn from one sample of a study of shared clonotypes between healthy human individuals. The method was immunoSEQ multiplex PCR; TCRdb's version includes in-frame clones alone and lacks a portion of them. The data contain about 2.3 million clones, around 92% of them singletons. Specimen: naive CD4+ T cells from PBMCs. These receptors all stem from a man between 18 and 35 years old in good health. Some clones in this sample may be carry-over from other donors' samples. Each CDR3 is given with its conserved first and last residue. D genes are given only for firm matches. A clone size is listed for some rows: how often the clone was seen (once, few, many), or a class if it is expanded.

>once|TRBV6-5|TRBJ1-1|.
CASGPREGTEAFF
TGTGCCAGCGGGCCACGGGAGGGCACTGAAGCTTTCTTT
>.|TRBV2|TRBJ2-7|.
CASSRHSYEQYF
TGTGCCAGCAGCCGCCACTCCTACGAGCAGTACTTC
>.|TRBV5-1|TRBJ2-3|TRBD2
CASSHGLEADTQYF
TGCGCCAGCAGCCACGGACTAGAGGCAGATACGCAGTATTTT
>.|TRBV27|TRBJ2-4|TRBD1
CASVVTGVEGSGAKNIQYF
TGTGCCAGCGTTGTGACAGGGGTCGAGGGAAGCGGAGCCAAAAACATTCAGTACTTC
>.|TRBV25-1|TRBJ2-3|TRBD1
CASSAGQVTQYF
TGTGCCAGCAGTGCGGGACAGGTAACGCAGTATTTT
>.|TRBV4-1|TRBJ2-7|.
CASSQVGPGSQYF
TGCGCCAGCAGCCAAGTGGGACCCGGATCGCAGTACTTC
>once|TRBV7-8|TRBJ1-5|.
CASSLVVRDRLKVNQPQHF
TGTGCCAGCAGCCTAGTCGTCCGAGACAGATTGAAGGTCAATCAGCCCCAGCATTTT
>.|TRBV7-2|TRBJ2-3|TRBD2
CASSPLAGGRADTQYF
TGTGCCAGCAGCCCCCTAGCGGGAGGGCGCGCAGATACGCAGTATTTT
>once|TRBV9|TRBJ2-1|.
CASSVGVSSYNEQFF
TGTGCCAGCAGCGTGGGAGTAAGCTCCTACAATGAGCAGTTCTTC
>.|TRBV28|TRBJ2-7|.
CASSLAYYEQYF
TGTGCCAGCAGTTTAGCATACTACGAGCAGTACTTC
>.|TRBV28|TRBJ2-2|.
CASTKGRVGTGELFF
TGTGCCAGCACCAAGGGCAGGGTGGGAACCGGGGAGCTGTTTTTT
>.|TRBV28|TRBJ2-7|TRBD1
CASTGGSSYEQYF
TGTGCCAGCACAGGGGGCAGCTCCTACGAGCAGTACTTC
>.|TRBV19|TRBJ2-5|TRBD1
CASRGQGAGETQYF
TGTGCCAGTCGAGGACAGGGGGCAGGGGAGACCCAGTACTTC
>.|TRBV15|TRBJ2-7|.
CATTGPKGEYEQYF
TGTGCCACCACCGGGCCCAAGGGGGAGTACGAGCAGTACTTC
>.|TRBV11-2|TRBJ1-1|.
CASSLARGLGTEAFF
TGTGCCAGCAGCTTAGCGCGGGGCCTGGGAACTGAAGCTTTCTTT
>.|TRBV4-1|TRBJ2-3|.
CASSQRGQSTDTQYF
TGCGCCAGCAGCCAGCGTGGACAGAGCACAGATACGCAGTATTTT
>.|TRBV7-2|TRBJ2-6|TRBD1
CAIRDRGSGANVLTF
TGTGCCATCCGGGACAGGGGCTCTGGGGCCAACGTCCTGACTTTC
>.|TRBV6-1|TRBJ1-5|.
CASRQGGAGNQPQHF
TGTGCCAGCAGACAGGGCGGCGCCGGCAATCAGCCCCAGCATTTT
>.|TRBV7-3|TRBJ2-1|.
CASSLSGGRYNEQFF
TGTGCCAGCAGCTTAAGCGGGGGCCGATACAATGAGCAGTTCTTC
>.|TRBV11-2|TRBJ2-1|TRBD2
CASSSAGGQWDNEQFF
TGTGCCAGCAGCTCTGCGGGAGGTCAATGGGACAATGAGCAGTTCTTC
>.|TRBV28|TRBJ1-1|.
CASSPNGPTGGEAEAFF
TGTGCCAGCAGTCCCAACGGGCCTACCGGGGGCGAGGCTGAAGCTTTCTTT
>few|TRBV7-9|TRBJ1-4|.
CASRTGTHSTTNEKLFF
TGTGCCAGCAGAACCGGGACCCACTCGACAACTAATGAAAAACTGTTTTTT
>.|TRBV6-1|TRBJ1-4|.
CASSAQGKLFF
TGTGCCAGCAGTGCCCAGGGGAAACTGTTTTTT
>few|TRBV6-5|TRBJ1-1|.
CASSTTQAFF
TGTGCCAGCAGCACTACTCAAGCTTTCTTT
>.|TRBV9|TRBJ2-1|TRBD2
CASSTSGRYNEQFF
TGTGCCAGCAGCACTAGCGGGAGATACAATGAGCAGTTCTTC
>once|TRBV4-1|TRBJ2-6|.
CASSPPLGSGANVLTF
TGCGCCAGCAGCCCCCCTTTGGGCTCTGGGGCCAACGTCCTGACTTTC
>.|TRBV6-5|TRBJ1-4|TRBD1
CASSFRDRDEKLFF
TGTGCCAGCAGTTTCCGGGACAGGGACGAAAAACTGTTTTTT
>.|TRBV10-1|TRBJ1-2|TRBD1
CASSPGTGGHYGYTF
TGCGCCAGCAGCCCCGGGACAGGGGGCCACTATGGCTACACCTTC
>.|TRBV7-9|TRBJ2-1|.
CASSALISEQFF
TGTGCCAGCAGCGCATTGATTAGTGAGCAGTTCTTC
>.|TRBV11-2|TRBJ2-7|.
CASSFSFTYEQYF
TGTGCCAGCAGCTTCTCTTTTACCTACGAGCAGTACTTC
>.|TRBV4-1|TRBJ2-3|.
CASSQMTDTQYF
TGCGCCAGCAGCCAAATGACAGATACGCAGTATTTT
>.|TRBV27|TRBJ1-1|TRBD1
CASRGQGLSSGTEAFF
TGTGCCAGCAGGGGACAGGGTTTGAGTTCCGGCACTGAAGCTTTCTTT
>.|TRBV5-6|TRBJ2-2|TRBD2
CASSLGGPSSGTNTGELFF
TGTGCCAGCAGCTTGGGAGGTCCTTCTAGCGGAACGAACACCGGGGAGCTGTTTTTT
>.|TRBV6-1|TRBJ2-2|TRBD1
CASSDPTGGTGELFF
TGTGCCAGCAGTGACCCGACAGGGGGCACCGGGGAGCTGTTTTTT